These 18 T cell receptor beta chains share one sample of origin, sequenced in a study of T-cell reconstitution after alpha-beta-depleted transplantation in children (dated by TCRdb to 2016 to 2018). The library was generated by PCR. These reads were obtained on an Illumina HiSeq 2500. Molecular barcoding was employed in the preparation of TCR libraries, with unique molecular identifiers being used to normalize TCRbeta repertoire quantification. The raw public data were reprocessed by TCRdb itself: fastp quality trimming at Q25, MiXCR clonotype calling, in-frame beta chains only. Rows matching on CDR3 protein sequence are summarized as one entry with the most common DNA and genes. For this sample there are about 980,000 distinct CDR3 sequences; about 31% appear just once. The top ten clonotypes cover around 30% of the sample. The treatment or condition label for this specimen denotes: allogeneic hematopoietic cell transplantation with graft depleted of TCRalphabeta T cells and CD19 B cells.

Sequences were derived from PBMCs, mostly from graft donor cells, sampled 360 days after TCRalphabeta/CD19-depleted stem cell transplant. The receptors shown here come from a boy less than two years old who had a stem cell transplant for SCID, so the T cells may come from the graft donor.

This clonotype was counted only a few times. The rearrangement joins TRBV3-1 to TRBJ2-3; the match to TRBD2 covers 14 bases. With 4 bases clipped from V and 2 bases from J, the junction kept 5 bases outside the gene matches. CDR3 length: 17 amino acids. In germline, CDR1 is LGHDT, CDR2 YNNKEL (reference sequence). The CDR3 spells CASSLGTSGGHTDTQYF. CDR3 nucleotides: TGTGCCAGCAGCCTAGGGACTAGCGGGGGACACACAGATACGCAGTATTTT.

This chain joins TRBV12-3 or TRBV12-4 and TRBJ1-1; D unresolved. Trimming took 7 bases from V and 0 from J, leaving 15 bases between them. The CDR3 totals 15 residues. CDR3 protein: CASTPRSGVNTEAFF. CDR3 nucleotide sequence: TGTGCCAGCACCCCTAGAAGTGGGGTGAACACTGAAGCTTTCTTT.

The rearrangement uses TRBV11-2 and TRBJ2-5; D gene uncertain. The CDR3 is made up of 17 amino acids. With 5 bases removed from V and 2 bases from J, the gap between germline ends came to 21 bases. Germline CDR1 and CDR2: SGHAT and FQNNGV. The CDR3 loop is CASSRGSIRRGQETQYF. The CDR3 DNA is TGTGCCAGCAGCCGTGGATCTATCAGGCGTGGGCAAGAGACCCAGTACTTC.

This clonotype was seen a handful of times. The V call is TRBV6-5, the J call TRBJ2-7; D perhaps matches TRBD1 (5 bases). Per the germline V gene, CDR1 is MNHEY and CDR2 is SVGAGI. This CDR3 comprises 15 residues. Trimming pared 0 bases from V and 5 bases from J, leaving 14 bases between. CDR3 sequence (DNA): TGTGCCAGCAGTTACTCGATGGGCAGGGCTGACGAGCAGTACTTC. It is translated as CASSYSMGRADEQYF.

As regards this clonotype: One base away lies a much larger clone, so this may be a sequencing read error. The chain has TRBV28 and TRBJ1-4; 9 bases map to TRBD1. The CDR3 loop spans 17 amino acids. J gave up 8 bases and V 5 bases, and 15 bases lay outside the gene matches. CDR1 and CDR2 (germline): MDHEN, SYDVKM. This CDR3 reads CASSIPMTGGVGEKLFF. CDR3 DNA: TGTGCCAGCAGTATCCCGATGACAGGGGGAGTTGGCGAAAAACTGTTTTTT.

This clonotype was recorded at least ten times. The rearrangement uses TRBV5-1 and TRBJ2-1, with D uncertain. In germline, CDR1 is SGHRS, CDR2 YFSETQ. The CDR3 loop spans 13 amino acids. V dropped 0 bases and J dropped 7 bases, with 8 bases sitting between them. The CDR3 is CASSLEGANEQFF. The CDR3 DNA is TGCGCCAGCAGCTTGGAGGGTGCGAATGAGCAGTTCTTC.

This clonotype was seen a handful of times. Here the CDR3 reads CASSLPTAGGSTDTQYF. CDR3 nucleotides: TGTGCCAGCAGTTTACCCACTGCGGGGGGAAGCACAGATACGCAGTATTTT. The gene calls are TRBV28 and TRBJ2-3; 8 nucleotides agree with TRBD2. V lost 2 bases, J lost 0 bases, and 7 bases stayed unmatched. Germline V gene sequence: CDR1 MDHEN, CDR2 SYDVKM. This CDR3 has 17 amino acids.

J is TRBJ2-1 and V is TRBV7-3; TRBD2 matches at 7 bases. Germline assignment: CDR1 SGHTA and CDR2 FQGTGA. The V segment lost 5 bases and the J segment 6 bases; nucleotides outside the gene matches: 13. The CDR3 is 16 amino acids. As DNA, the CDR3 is TGTGCCAGCAGCCCCCTGGGGAGCGGGGCTACCAATGAGCAGTTCTTC. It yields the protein CASSPLGSGATNEQFF.

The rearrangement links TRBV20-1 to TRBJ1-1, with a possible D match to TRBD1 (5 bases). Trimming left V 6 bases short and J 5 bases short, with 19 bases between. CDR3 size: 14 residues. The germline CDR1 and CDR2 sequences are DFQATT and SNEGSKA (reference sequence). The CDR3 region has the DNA TGCAGTGCGGGCCAGATCAGGGTGAGGACTGAAGCTTTCTTT. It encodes CSAGQIRVRTEAFF.

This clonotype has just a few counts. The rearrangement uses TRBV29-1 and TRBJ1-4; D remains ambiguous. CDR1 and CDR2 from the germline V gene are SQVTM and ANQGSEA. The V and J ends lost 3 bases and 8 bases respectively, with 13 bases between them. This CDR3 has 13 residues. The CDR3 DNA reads TGCAGCGTTGAGGAGGGTACTCGGGAAAAACTGTTTTTT. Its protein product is CSVEEGTREKLFF. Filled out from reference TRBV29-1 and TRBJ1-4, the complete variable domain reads SAVISQKPSRDICQRGTSLTIQCQVDSQVTMMFWYRQQPGQSLTLIATANQGSEATYESGFVIDKFPISRPNLTFSTLTVSNMSPEDSSIYLCSVEEGTREKLFFGSGTQLSVL.

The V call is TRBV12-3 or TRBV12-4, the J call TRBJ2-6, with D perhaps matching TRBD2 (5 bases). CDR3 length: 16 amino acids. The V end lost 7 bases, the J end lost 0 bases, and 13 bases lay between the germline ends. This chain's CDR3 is CASTPPGFSGANVLTF. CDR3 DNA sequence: TGTGCCAGCACCCCTCCGGGATTCTCTGGGGCCAACGTCCTGACTTTC.

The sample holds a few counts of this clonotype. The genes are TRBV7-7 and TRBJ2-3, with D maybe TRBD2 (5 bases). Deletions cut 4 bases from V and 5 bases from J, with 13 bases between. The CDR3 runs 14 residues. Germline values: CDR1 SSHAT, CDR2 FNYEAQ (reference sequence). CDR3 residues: CASSSGLIGDTQYF. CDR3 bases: TGTGCCAGCAGCTCCGGACTTATCGGAGATACGCAGTATTTT. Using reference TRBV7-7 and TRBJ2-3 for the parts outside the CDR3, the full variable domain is GAGVSQSPRYKVTKRGQDVTLRCDPISSHATLYWYQQALGQGPEFLTYFNYEAQPDKSGLPSDRFSAERPEGSISTLTIQRTEQRDSAMYRCASSSGLIGDTQYFGPGTRLTVL.

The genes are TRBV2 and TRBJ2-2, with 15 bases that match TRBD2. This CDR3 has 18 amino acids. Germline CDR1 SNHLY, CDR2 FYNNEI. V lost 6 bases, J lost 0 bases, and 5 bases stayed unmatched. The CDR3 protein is CASRTGTSGGSNTGELFF. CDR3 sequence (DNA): TGTGCCAGCAGGACCGGGACTAGCGGGGGGTCGAACACCGGGGAGCTGTTTTTT. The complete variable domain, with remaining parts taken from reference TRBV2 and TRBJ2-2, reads EPEVTQTPSHQVTQMGQEVILRCVPISNHLYFYWYRQILGQKVEFLVSFYNNEISEKSEIFDDQFSVERPDGSNFTLKIRSTKLEDSAMYFCASRTGTSGGSNTGELFFGEGSRLTVL.

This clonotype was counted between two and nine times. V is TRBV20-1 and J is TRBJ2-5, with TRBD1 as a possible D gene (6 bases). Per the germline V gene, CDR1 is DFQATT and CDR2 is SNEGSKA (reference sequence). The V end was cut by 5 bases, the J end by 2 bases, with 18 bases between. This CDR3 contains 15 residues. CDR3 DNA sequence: TGCAGTGCTTTCCCATCGGGACACATGCAAGAGACCCAGTACTTC. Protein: CSAFPSGHMQETQYF.

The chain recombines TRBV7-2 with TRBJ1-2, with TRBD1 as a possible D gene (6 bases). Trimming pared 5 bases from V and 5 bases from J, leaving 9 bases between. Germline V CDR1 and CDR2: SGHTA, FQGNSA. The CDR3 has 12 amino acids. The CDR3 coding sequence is TGTGCCAGCAGCCGACAGGATTATGGCTACACCTTC. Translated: CASSRQDYGYTF. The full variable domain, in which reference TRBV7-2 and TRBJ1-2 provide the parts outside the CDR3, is GAGVSQSPSNKVTEKGKDVELRCDPISGHTALYWYRQSLGQGLEFLIYFQGNSAPDKSGLPSDRFSAERTGGSVSTLTIQRTQQEDSAVYLCASSRQDYGYTFGSGTRLTVV.

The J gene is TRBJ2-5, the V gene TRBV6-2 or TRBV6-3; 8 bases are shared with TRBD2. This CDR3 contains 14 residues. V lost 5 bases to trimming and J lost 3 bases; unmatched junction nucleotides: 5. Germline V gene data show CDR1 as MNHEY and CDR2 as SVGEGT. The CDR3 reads CASSGGTRKETQYF. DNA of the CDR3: TGTGCCAGCAGTGGGGGGACTAGAAAAGAGACCCAGTACTTC.

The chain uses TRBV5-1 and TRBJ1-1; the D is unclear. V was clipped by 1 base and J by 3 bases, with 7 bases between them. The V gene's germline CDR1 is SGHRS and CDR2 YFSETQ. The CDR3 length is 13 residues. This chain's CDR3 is CASSLTDHTEAFF. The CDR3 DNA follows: TGCGCCAGCAGCTTGACCGACCACACTGAAGCTTTCTTT.

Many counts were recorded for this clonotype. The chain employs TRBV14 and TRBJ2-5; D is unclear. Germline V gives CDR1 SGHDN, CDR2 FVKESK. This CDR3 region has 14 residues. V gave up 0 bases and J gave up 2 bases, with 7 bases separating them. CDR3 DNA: TGTGCCAGCAGCCAAGATCGGCGACAAGAGACCCAGTACTTC. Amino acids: CASSQDRRQETQYF.